The T cell receptor beta chain described here comes from a study of control samples from healthy donors and cancer patients. There are 13 residues in the CDR3. V lost 1 base to trimming and J lost 5 bases, with 8 bases between them. Germline V CDR1 and CDR2: PRHDT, FYEKMQ (reference sequence). Using immunoSEQ multiplex PCR, the repertoire was profiled, and TCRdb retains in-frame clones only, with some absent. The sample holds about 89,000 clones, roughly 84% seen once. The chain combines TRBV13 with TRBJ1-2, with unresolved D. What was sequenced was blood. The TCR was taken from a middle-aged woman in good health. This chain's CDR3 is CASSLESVYGYTF. CDR3 DNA: TGTGCCAGCAGCTTAGAGTCGGTGTATGGCTACACCTTC.